This T cell receptor beta chain was recovered during a study of shared clonotypes between healthy human individuals (dated by TCRdb to the early 2020s). With regard to the full study: A few men and two women, aged 18 to 49 years, made up the cohort. To estimate repertoire size and how much clonotype sharing occurs between individuals, the study deeply sequenced the blood TCR repertoires of about 5 healthy adults. Between about 0.8 and 9 billion PBMCs per donor were obtained by leukapheresis. Libraries were prepared and TCR repertoires were sequenced by different laboratories using diverse techniques, in order to increase sequencing depth and limit assay-specific biases. For each donor, CD4 naive and CD4 memory were each run on three plates, CD8 naive on two plates, and CD8 memory on one plate. The investigation overall reported the following: Pairwise subsampling led to the expectation that sequencing depth would affect the degree of clonotype sharing among donors. Rarefaction of sorted-subset datasets indicated incomplete sequencing despite the large sequencing depth. When a handful of donors were compared, the shared fraction of clonotypes was roughly 5% for naive CD4, 3% to 4% for naive CD8, about 2.5% for memory CD4, and 0.4% for memory CD8. Because the study included only a small number of donors, the genetic and exposure-history diversity represented was limited. Higher generation probabilities were observed for clonotypes shared by all four sorted-subset donors than for non-shared clonotypes. Larger estimated clonotype richness was generally found for naive subsets than for memory subsets. Sampling was restricted to blood, and TCR repertoires in tissue are likely to differ from TCR repertoires in blood.

Donors were healthy HIV-negative adults with no recently reported acute infections or vaccinations. All donors were Caucasian adults living in Nashville, Tennessee, USA. CD4+ T cells were enriched through magnetic negative selection, after which naive cells were positively selected on CD45RA and the remaining negative fraction served as the memory subset. Blood was collected by leukapheresis, and PBMCs were isolated by Ficoll-Histopaque density gradient centrifugation and then cryopreserved in liquid nitrogen vapor phase. Purity and quantity of every magnetically sorted T cell population were checked by analytical flow cytometry. Genomic DNA was isolated from every sorted fraction and measured by UV absorbance on a Nanodrop 2000c. Details on this clone: Its binding antigen is unknown. Base-call qualities are not available, and no considerably larger clone is one nucleotide away.

CDR1 LNHNV and CDR2 YYDKDF were looked up in the germline V gene (reference sequence). V is pruned by 2 bases and J by 0 bases, leaving 4 bases of the junction without a gene match. Taken from cysteine to phenylalanine, the CDR3 has 16 residues. Only CDR3 DNA is held: 48 bases, read in frame from base 1. TCR CDR3 regions were amplified from genomic DNA by multiplex PCR using the deep immunoSEQ assay. Genomic DNA extracted from each cell subset was distributed evenly over all wells of several immunoSEQ 96-well plates, and each plate served as one replicate. For sorted subsets, roughly 200 ng of genomic DNA, equivalent to about 30,000 T cell genomes, went into each replicate PCR. Purified libraries were measured with a Qubit 3.0 fluorometer, size-checked on a Bioanalyzer 2100, and measured again with the KAPA Library Quantification kit. Every immunoSEQ 96-well plate was sequenced on a dedicated single-read 150-cycle Illumina NextSeq 550 flow cell. Per the authors' processing: Because only junctional sequences without quality scores were contained in the immunoSEQ output, filtering matching that applied to full-length reads could not be performed. Sequences were annotated with PyIR, a Python wrapper for IgBLAST v1.9, and V/J genes and CDR3 were assigned using IMGT germline references. Any read was removed if the V/J assignment was weak (E-value above 1e-6), the CDR3 was missing, or the read contained stop codons, out-of-frame junctions, or ambiguous translated residues. V3J clonotypes were defined by identical inferred V gene, J gene, and CDR3 amino acid sequence. The percentage overlap between two repertoires was calculated by dividing the number of shared unique clonotypes by the size of the smaller repertoire. Three approaches were used to assess repertoire richness: RTK rarefaction, the Chao1 estimator, and Recon v2.1 estimates of unobserved clonotypes. Generation probabilities were computed with OLGA for all TCRbeta clonotypes obtained by the gDNA method from a handful of donors. The immuneACCESS repertoire file appears here via TCRdb, limited to in-frame rearrangements. These files lack a portion of the clones; in checked studies, under half of the deficit traces to unresolved V genes, and the cause of the others is not known. V and J calls and clone size follow that table, whereas D and trimming were derived from the DNA. The table for this sample lists 2,500,000 or so clones; 92% of them were counted only once. 0.37% of the sample is held by the ten biggest clonotypes.

The receptor's source is a man between 18 and 29 years old in good health. Some clones in this sample may be carry-over from other donors' samples. Sample: naive CD4+ T cells from PBMCs. In light of the paper, this sample's cell subset or site label describes: CD45RA+ positively selected. Here the chain combines TRBV15 and TRBJ2-7; 10 bases in the middle match TRBD2. The DNA is as follows: TGTGCCACCAGCAGAATTGGACTAGCGGCCTCCTACGAGCAGTACTTC. Translated, it gives CATSRIGLAASYEQYF.